This T cell receptor beta chain was sequenced in a study of read filtering for tumor transcriptome and immune sequencing. At the level of the study: Whole-transcriptome libraries were prepared after DNase treatment. RNA-seq yielded only about 75 to 1,400 TCR reads, IR-seq about 3.5 to 10.27 million.

This clonotype was seen a single time. Its cognate antigen is unknown. This clone may be a read error of a much larger clone one base away. The study's findings and limits: Without single-read clonotypes, shared clonotype proportions correlated more between IR-seq and RNA-seq.

Every patient had bone marrow sampled while the disease was active. This CDR3 contains 15 residues. The germline V gene has CDR1 GTSNPN and CDR2 SVGIG (reference sequence). Trimming stripped 0 bases from V and 2 bases from J, with 12 bases between. This library used about 360 ng RNA and molecular barcoded adaptors spanning alpha/delta and beta/gamma chains. TCRdb analysed the reads with MiXCR anew, one entry per CDR3 protein. The sample holds tens of thousands of distinct CDR3 sequences; around a fifth are singletons and the top ten take 17%. The V call is TRBV30, the J call TRBJ2-3; unclear D gene. The specimen sequenced was a population of CD138-negative cells sorted from bone marrow. This receptor was taken from a donor over 35 with multiple myeloma. The CDR3 DNA is TGTGCCTGGAGTGTACTGAGGAAATACACAGATACGCAGTATTTT. It encodes CAWSVLRKYTDTQYF.